This TCR beta chain originates from a study of blood T cell repertoires in COVID-19. Data came from immunoSEQ multiplex PCR; TCRdb stores just in-frame clones and leaves some out. The sample holds around 300,000 clones; 75% to 95% are singletons and the top ten take more than 0.95%. The receptor was derived from a woman aged 25 to 39 who had recovered from COVID-19. Sample: PBMCs or T cells enriched from blood (not recorded which).

The CDR3 sequence is CASSSLVSTDTQYF. For the CDR3, the DNA is TGTGCCAGCAGTTCCCTTGTATCCACAGATACGCAGTATTTT. This chain links TRBV6-5 with TRBJ2-3; D is undetermined. The V end was cut by 4 bases, the J end by 2 bases, with 10 bases between. Germline CDR1 MNHEY, CDR2 SVGAGI. The CDR3 covers 14 residues.